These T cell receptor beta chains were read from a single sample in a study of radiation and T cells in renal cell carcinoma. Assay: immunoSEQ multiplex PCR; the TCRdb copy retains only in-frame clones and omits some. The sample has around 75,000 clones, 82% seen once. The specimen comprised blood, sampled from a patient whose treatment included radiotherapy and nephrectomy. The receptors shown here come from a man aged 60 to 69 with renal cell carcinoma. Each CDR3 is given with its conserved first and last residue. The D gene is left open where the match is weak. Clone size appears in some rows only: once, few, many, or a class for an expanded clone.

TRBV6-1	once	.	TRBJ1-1	TGTGCCAGCAGTGAACCCAGAACTGAAGCTTTCTTT	CASSEPRTEAFF
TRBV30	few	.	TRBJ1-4	TGTGCCTGGAGTGTGGCCGGGGGAGAGGTAAAACTGTTTTTT	CAWSVAGGEVKLFF
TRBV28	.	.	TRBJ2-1	TGTGCCAGCAGTTTATCGCCCGACTCTGAGCAGTTCTTC	CASSLSPDSEQFF
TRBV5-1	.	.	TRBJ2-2	TGCGCCAGCAACCCCTTTGGGGGCGGGGAGCTGTTTTTT	CASNPFGGGELFF
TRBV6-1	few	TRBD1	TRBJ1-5	TGTGCCAGCAGTGAACGACAGGGCGGGGATCAGCCCCAGCATTTT	CASSERQGGDQPQHF
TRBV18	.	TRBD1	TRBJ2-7	TGTGCCAGCTCACCAGGAGTGGAGGGACAGGGGGCTCTGGAGGTCTCCGAGCAGTACTTC	CASSPGVEGQGALEVSEQYF
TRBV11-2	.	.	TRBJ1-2	TGTGCCAGCAGGTTCGCCGACAGACTCTATGGCTACACCTTC	CASRFADRLYGYTF
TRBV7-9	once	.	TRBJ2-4	TGTGCCAGCAGCCCTCCTCGGGGCGCCCCCCTAGCCAAAAACATTCAGTACTTC	CASSPPRGAPLAKNIQYF
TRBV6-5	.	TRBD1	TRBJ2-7	TGTGCCAGCAGTCTTCAGGGGGCAACCTACGAGCAGTACTTC	CASSLQGATYEQYF
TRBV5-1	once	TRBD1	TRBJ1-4	TGCGCCAGCAGCGGTGGACAGGCTACTAATGAAAAACTGTTTTTT	CASSGGQATNEKLFF
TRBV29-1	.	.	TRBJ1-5	TGCAGCGTTCGAGAAGGGTCCCAGCCCCAGCATTTT	CSVREGSQPQHF
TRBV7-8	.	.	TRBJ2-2	TGTGCCAGTCGTCGAGGGGGGAACACCGGGGAGCTGTTTTTT	CASRRGGNTGELFF
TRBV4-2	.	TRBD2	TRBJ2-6	TGTGCCAGCACCTGGACTAGCGGGAACTCTGGGGCCAACGTCCTGACTTTC	CASTWTSGNSGANVLTF
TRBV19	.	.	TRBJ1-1	TGTGCCAGTAGGAGCGTTGGCGACACTGAAGCTTTCTTT	CASRSVGDTEAFF
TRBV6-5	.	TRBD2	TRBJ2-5	TGTGCCAGCAGTTACCAGGGACTAGCGGGAGAGACCCAGTACTTC	CASSYQGLAGETQYF
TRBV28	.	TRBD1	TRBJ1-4	TGTGCCAGCAGTCCCGACAGGGATGGGACTAATGAAAAACTGTTTTTT	CASSPDRDGTNEKLFF
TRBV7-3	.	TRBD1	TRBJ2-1	TGTGCCAGCAGCTCGACAGGGGGCAGGGATGAGCAGTTCTTC	CASSSTGGRDEQFF